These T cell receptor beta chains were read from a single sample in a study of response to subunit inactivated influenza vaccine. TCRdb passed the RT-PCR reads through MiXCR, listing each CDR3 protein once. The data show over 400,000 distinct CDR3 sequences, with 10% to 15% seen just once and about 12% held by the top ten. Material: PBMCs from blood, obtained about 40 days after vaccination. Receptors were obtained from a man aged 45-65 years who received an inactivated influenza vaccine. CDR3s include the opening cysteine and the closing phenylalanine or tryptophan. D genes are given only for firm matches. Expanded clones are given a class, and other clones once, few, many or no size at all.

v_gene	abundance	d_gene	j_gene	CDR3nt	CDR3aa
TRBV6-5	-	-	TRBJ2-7	TGTGCCAGCAGTTACGGATCAGCTGGGTACGAGCAGTACTTC	CASSYGSAGYEQYF
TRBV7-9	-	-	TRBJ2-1	TGTGCCAGCAGCCCCGTCCACAATGAGCAGTTCTTC	CASSPVHNEQFF
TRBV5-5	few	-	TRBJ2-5	TGTGCCAGCAGCTTGGACTGGCAAGAGACCCAGTACTTC	CASSLDWQETQYF
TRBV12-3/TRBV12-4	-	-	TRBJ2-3	TGTGCCAGCCTGGCCACCACCACAGATACGCAGTATTTT	CASLATTTDTQYF
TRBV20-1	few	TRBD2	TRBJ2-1	TGCAGTACGAGGACTAGCGGGAGAGGGGACAATGAGCAGTTCTTC	CSTRTSGRGDNEQFF
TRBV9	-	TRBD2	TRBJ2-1	TGTGCCAGCAGCCCCGGTAGCGGGAGCTCCTACAATGAGCAGTTCTTC	CASSPGSGSSYNEQFF
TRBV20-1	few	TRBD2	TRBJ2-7	TGCAGTGCCCAGGACCTAGCGGGAGGTTTGTACGAGCAGTACTTC	CSAQDLAGGLYEQYF
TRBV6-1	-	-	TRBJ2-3	TGTGCCAGCAGTGTCCTTTTGGACGATACGCAGTATTTT	CASSVLLDDTQYF
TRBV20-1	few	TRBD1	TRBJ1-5	TGCAGTGCTAGAAACAGGGGAGATCAGCCCCAGCATTTT	CSARNRGDQPQHF
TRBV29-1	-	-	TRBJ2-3	TGCAGCGCCAGTGGCGCCTTGGGGGATACGCAGTATTTT	CSASGALGDTQYF
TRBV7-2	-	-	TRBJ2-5	TGTGCCAGCAGCTTCCTTTGGGGGGCCCAAGAGACCCAGTACTTC	CASSFLWGAQETQYF
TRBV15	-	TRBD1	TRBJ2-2	TGTGCCACCAGCAGAGATGCGGGACAGGGCTACACCGGGGAGCTGTTTTTT	CATSRDAGQGYTGELFF
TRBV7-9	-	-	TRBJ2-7	TGTGCCAGCAGCTCCGGGACAAAATTTTACGAGCGGTACTTC	CASSSGTKFYERYF
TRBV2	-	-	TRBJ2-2	TGTGCCAGCAGTGCTGCCGGACATTCCACCGGGGAGCTGTTTTTT	CASSAAGHSTGELFF
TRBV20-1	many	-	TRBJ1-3	TGCAGTGCTCAATGGGCAGGGAAAGGGTACTCTGGAAACACCATATATTTT	CSAQWAGKGYSGNTIYF
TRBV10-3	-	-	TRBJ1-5	TGTGCCATCAGTGAAAGGCAGGGTAGCAATCAGCCCCAGCATTTT	CAISERQGSNQPQHF
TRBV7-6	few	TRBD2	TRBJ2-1	TGTGCCAGCAGCCGTCCGGGACTAGCGGGAGACAGGGACTCCTACAATGAGCAGTTCTTC	CASSRPGLAGDRDSYNEQFF
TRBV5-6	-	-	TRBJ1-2	TGTGCCAGCAGTTTTGGGGTGGATGGCTACACCTTC	CASSFGVDGYTF
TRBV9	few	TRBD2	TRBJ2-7	TGTGCCAGCAGCGTAGGAGCGGGAGTTCGCTACGAGCAGTACTTC	CASSVGAGVRYEQYF
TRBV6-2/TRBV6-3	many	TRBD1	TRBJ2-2	TGTGCCAGCAGGTCGGGACAGCTGGCCACCGGGGAGCTGTTTTTT	CASRSGQLATGELFF
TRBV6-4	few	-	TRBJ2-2	TGTGCCAGCAGTGAACAATTTGGGAACACCGGGGAGCTGTTTTTT	CASSEQFGNTGELFF
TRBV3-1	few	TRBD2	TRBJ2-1	TGTGCCAGCAATCAACTAGCGGGGGTTGATGAGCAGTTCTTC	CASNQLAGVDEQFF
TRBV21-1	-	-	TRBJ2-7	TGTGCCAGCAGCAAGATGTGGACAAGCGAGCAGTACTTC	CASSKMWTSEQYF
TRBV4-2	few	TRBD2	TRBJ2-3	TGTGCCAGCAGCCAAGCTTTCGGGGGAGGGACAGATACGCAGTATTTT	CASSQAFGGGTDTQYF
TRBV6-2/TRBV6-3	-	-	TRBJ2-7	TGTGCCAGCAGTTATGAACCTCAGACGGGCGAGCAGTACTTC	CASSYEPQTGEQYF
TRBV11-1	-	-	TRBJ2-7	TGTGCCAGCAGCCCAGGACGGTCCTTCGTCGAGCAGTACTTC	CASSPGRSFVEQYF
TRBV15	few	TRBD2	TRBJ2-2	TGTGCCACCAGCAGAGGCGGGAGGTTCAACACCGGGGAGCTGTTTTTT	CATSRGGRFNTGELFF
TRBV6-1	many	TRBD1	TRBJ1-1	TGTGCCAGCAGAAGGGACAGGGCGAACACTGAAGCTTTCTTT	CASRRDRANTEAFF
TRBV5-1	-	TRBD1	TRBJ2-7	TGCGCCAGCAGCTCCACAGGGGGGTCCTACAAGCAGTACTTC	CASSSTGGSYKQYF
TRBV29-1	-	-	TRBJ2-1	TGCAGCGTTGGGCCCGGGCTTGGTGAGCAGTTCTTC	CSVGPGLGEQFF
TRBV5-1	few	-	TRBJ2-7	TGCGCCAGCAGCTTGGACTCCGGGTTTGCCTACGAGCAGTACTTC	CASSLDSGFAYEQYF
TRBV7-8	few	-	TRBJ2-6	TGTGCCAGCAGCTCGGGGGCGTTCCCTGTCCTGACTTTC	CASSSGAFPVLTF
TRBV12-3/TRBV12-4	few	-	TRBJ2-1	TGTGCCAGCAGTTCCTTGGGGACCATCAATGAGCAGTTCTTC	CASSSLGTINEQFF
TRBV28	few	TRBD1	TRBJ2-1	TGTGCCAGCAGTCCCCGCAGGGGGCTCAATGAGCAGTTCTTC	CASSPRRGLNEQFF
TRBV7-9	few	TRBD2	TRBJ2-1	TGTGCCAGCAGCTTTACCGGGACTAGTCCCTTCGATGAGCAGTTCTTC	CASSFTGTSPFDEQFF
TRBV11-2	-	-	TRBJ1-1	TGTGCCAGCAGCTTAGGGAAGACAATTCGGAACACTGAAGCTTTCTTT	CASSLGKTIRNTEAFF
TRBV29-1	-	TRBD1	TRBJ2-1	TGCAGCGGGGGGACAGGGAGATTGGATGAGCAGTTCTTC	CSGGTGRLDEQFF
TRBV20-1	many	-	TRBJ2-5	TGCAGTGCTAGAGTTGGAGGCCAAGAGACCCAGTACTTC	CSARVGGQETQYF
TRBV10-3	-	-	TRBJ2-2	TGTGCCATCCGGAGGCAGGGCGACACCGGGGAGCTGTTTTTT	CAIRRQGDTGELFF
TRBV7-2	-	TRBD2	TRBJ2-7	TGTGCCAGCACCACCCCTAGCGGGGGGGCCGGCGAGCAGTACTTC	CASTTPSGGAGEQYF
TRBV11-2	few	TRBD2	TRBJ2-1	TGTGCCAGCAGCTTAGATATCGGGGGGGATGAGCAGTTCTTC	CASSLDIGGDEQFF
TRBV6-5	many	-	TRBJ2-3	TGTGCCAGCAGTTCATTGTGGAGTCGGCGCACTAGCACAGATACGCAGTATTTT	CASSSLWSRRTSTDTQYF
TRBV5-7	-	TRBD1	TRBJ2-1	TGTGCCAGCAGCTCCACCCCGGGACAGGATTTGGATGAGCAGTTCTTC	CASSSTPGQDLDEQFF
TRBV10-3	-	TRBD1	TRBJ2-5	TGTGCCATCAGTGGCAGGGGGATTAGCCAAGAGACCCAGTACTTC	CAISGRGISQETQYF
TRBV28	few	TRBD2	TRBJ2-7	TGTGCCAGTTTAGGCGGGAGGGCCTACGAGCAGTACTTC	CASLGGRAYEQYF
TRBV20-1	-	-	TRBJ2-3	TGCAGTGCTAGATCCACGGCGGGAAAAACAGATACGCAGTATTTT	CSARSTAGKTDTQYF
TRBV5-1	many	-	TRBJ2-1	TGCGCCAGCAGCTTGGAAGCGGCCTCCTACAATGAGCAGTTCTTC	CASSLEAASYNEQFF
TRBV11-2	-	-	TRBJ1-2	TGTGCCAGCAGCTTAGAGTACAGCGAGAACTATGGCTACACCTTC	CASSLEYSENYGYTF
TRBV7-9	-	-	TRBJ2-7	TGTGCCAGCAGCTTAAAGGGTTTCCACGAGCAGTACTTC	CASSLKGFHEQYF
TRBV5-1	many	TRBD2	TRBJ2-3	TGCGCCAGCAGCTTGGCCCCTAGCGGGAGAGGAGATACGCAGTATTTT	CASSLAPSGRGDTQYF